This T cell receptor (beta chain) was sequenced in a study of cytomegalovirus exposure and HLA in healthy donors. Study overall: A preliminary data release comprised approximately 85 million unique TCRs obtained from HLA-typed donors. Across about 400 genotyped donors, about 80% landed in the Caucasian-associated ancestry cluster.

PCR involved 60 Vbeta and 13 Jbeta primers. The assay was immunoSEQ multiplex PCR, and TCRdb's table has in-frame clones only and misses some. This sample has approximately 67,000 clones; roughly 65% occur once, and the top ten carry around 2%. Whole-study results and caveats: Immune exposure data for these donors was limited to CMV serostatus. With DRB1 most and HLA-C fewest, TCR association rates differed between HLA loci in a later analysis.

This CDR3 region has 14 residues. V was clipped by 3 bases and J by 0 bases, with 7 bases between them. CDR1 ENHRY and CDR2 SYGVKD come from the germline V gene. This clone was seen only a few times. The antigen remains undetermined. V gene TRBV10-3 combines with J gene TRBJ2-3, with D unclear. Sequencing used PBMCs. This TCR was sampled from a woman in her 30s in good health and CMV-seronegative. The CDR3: CAISEQISTDTQYF. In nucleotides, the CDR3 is TGTGCCATCAGTGAACAGATTAGCACAGATACGCAGTATTTT.